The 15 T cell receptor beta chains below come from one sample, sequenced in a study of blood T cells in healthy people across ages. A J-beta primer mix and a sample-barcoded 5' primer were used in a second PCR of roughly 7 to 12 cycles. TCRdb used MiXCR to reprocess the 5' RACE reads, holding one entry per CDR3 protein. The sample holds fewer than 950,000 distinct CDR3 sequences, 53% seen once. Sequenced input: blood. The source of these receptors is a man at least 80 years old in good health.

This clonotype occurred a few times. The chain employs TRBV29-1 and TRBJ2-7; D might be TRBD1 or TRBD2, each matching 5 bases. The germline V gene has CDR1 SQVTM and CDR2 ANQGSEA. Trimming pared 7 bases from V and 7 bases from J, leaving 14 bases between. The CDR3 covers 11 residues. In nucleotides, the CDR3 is TGCAGCGGGGGACCTACGGATGAGCAGTACTTC. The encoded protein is CSGGPTDEQYF.

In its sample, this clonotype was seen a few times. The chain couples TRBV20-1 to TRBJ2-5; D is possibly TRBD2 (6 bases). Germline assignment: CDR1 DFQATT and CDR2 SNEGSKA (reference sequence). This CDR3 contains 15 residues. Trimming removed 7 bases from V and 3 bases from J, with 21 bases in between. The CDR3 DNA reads TGCAGTGTTGAACCCGGGACTTCCCTCAAAGAGACCCAGTACTTC. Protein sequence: CSVEPGTSLKETQYF.

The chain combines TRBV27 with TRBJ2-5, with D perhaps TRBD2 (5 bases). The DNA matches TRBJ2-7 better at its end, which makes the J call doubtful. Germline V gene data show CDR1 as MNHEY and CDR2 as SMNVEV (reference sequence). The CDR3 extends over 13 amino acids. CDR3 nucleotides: TGTGCCAGCAGTCCGGGAAGTCTTGGCGAGCAGTACTTC. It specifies CASSPGSLGEQYF.

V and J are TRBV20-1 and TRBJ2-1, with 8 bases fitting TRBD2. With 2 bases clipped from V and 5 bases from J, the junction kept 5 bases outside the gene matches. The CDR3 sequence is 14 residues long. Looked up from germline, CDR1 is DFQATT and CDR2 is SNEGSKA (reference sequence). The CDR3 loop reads CSARTPGGHNEQFF. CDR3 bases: TGCAGTGCTAGAACCCCGGGAGGGCACAATGAGCAGTTCTTC.

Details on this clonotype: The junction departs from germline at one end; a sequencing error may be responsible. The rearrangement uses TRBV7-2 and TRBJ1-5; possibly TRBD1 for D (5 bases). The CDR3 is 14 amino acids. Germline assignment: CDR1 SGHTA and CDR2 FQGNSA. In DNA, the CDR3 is TGTGCCAGCAGCTTAAAAGGGGTGGGTCAGCCCCAGCATTTC. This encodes CASSLKGVGQPQHF.

The CDR3, as DNA: TGCAGTGCTAGAGCCCTAAGGGGAACAGGGTTGAATGAGCAGTTCTTC. This gives the protein CSARALRGTGLNEQFF. The rearrangement uses TRBV20-1 and TRBJ2-1, with D perhaps TRBD1 (6 bases). Looked up from germline, CDR1 is DFQATT and CDR2 is SNEGSKA (reference sequence). The CDR3 has 16 residues. The V and J ends lost 1 base and 7 bases respectively, with 20 bases between them.

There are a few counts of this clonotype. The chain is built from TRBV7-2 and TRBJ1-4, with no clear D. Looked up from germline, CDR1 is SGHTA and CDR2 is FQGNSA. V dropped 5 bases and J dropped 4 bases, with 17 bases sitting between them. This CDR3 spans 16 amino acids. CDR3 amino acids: CASSPTGLLGNEKLFF. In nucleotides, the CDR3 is TGTGCCAGCAGCCCGACGGGCCTCCTGGGTAATGAAAAACTGTTTTTT.

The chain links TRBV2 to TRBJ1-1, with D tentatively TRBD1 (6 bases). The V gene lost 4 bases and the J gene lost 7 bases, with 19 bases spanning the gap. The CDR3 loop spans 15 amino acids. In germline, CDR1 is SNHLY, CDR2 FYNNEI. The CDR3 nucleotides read TGTGCCAGCAGTGTTTCAGGGGCCTACGAGGGTGAAGCTTTCTTT. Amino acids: CASSVSGAYEGEAFF.

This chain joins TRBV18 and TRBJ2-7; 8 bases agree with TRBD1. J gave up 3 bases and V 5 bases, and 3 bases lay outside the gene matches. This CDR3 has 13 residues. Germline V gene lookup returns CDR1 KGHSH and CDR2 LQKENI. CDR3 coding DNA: TGTGCCAGCTCAAGACAGGGGTACTACGAGCAGTACTTC. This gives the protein CASSRQGYYEQYF.

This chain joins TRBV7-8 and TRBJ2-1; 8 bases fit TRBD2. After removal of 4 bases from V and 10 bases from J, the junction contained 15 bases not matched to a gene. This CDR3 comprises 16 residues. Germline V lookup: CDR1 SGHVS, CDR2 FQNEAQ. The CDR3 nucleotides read TGTGCCAGCAGCTCCGGACTAGCAGGGGCCGCGTGGGAGCAGTTCTTC. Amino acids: CASSSGLAGAAWEQFF. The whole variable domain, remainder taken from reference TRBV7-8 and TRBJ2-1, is GAGVSQSPRYKVAKRGQDVALRCDPISGHVSLFWYQQALGQGPEFLTYFQNEAQLDKSGLPSDRFFAERPEGSVSTLKIQRTQQEDSAVYLCASSSGLAGAAWEQFFGPGTRLTVL.

CDR3: CASSLTTHSIPNEQFF. The CDR3 nucleotides read TGCGCCAGCAGCTTGACCACACATAGCATCCCTAATGAGCAGTTCTTC. The genes are TRBV5-1 and TRBJ2-1; unclear D gene. The CDR3 is 16 amino acids. In germline, CDR1 is SGHRS, CDR2 YFSETQ. The ends were cut back, 1 base at V and 7 bases at J, with 18 bases in the middle.

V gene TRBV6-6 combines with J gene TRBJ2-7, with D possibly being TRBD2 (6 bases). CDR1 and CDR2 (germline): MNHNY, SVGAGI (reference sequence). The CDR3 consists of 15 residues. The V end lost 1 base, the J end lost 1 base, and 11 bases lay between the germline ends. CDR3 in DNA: TGTGCCAGCAGTTACTTGGAGGGATCGTCCTACGAGCAGTACTTC. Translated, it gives CASSYLEGSSYEQYF.

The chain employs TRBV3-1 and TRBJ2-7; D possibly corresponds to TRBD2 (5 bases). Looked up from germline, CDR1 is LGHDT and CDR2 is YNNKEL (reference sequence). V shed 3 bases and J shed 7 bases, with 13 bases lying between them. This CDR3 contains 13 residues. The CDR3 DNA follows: TGTGCCAGCAGCCAGAGGGCCGTTAATGAGCAGTACTTC. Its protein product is CASSQRAVNEQYF.

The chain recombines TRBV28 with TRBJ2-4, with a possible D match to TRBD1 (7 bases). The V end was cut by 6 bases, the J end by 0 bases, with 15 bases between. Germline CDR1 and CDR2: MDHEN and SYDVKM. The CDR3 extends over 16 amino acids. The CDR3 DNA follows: TGTGCCAGCAGACCCCAGGGGGGTATAGCCAAAAACATTCAGTACTTC. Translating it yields CASRPQGGIAKNIQYF.

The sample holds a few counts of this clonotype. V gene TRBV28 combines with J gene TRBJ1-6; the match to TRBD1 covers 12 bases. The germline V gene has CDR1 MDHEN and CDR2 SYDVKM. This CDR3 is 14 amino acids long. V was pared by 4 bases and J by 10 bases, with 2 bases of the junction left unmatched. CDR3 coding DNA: TGTGCCAGCAGTTCCGGGACAGGGGGCTCACCCCTCCACTTT. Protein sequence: CASSSGTGGSPLHF. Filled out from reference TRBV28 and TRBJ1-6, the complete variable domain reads DVKVTQSSRYLVKRTGEKVFLECVQDMDHENMFWYRQDPGLGLRLIYFSYDVKMKEKGDIPEGYSVSREKKERFSLILESASTNQTSMYLCASSSGTGGSPLHFGNGTRLTVT.